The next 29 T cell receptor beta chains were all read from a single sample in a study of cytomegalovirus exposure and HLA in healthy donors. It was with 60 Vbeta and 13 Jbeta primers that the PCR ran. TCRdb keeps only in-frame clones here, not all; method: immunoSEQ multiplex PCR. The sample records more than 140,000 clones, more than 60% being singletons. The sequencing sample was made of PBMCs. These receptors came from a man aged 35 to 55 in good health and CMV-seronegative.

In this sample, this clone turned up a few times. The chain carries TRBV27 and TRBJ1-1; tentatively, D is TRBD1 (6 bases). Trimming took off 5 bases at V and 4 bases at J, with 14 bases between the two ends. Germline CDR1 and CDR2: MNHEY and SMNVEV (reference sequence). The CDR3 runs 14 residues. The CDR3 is CASSPTGLSTEAFF. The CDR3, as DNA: TGTGCCAGCAGTCCCACAGGGCTTAGCACTGAAGCTTTCTTT.

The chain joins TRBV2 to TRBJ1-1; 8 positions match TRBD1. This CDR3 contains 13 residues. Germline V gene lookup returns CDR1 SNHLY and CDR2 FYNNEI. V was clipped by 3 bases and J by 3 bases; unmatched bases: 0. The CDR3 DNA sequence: TGTGCCAGCAGTGAGGACAGGGACACTGAAGCTTTCTTT. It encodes CASSEDRDTEAFF.

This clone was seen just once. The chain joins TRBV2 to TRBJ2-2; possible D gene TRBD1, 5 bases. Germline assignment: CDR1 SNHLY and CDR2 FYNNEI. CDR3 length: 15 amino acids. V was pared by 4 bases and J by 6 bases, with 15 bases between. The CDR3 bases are TGTGCCAGCAGTGGCGACAGCAGAGCCTCCGGGGAGCTGTTTTTT. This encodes CASSGDSRASGELFF.

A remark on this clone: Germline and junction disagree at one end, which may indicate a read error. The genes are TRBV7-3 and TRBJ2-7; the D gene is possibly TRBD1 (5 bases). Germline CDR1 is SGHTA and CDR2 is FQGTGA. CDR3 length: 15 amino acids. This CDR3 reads CASSSLAGSYYEQHF. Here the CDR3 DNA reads TGTGCCAGCAGCTCGTTGGCAGGGTCATACTACGAGCAGCACTTC.

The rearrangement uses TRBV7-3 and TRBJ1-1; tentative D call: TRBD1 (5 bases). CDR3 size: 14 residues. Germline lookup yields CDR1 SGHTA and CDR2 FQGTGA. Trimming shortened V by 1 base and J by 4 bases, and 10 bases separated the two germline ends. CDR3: CASSLREGPTEAFF. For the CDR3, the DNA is TGTGCCAGCAGCTTAAGGGAGGGGCCCACTGAAGCTTTCTTT.

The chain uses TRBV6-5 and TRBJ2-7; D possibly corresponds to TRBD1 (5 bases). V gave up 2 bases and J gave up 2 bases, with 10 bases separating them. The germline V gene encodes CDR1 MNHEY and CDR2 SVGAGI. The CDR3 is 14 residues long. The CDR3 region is CASSYRQGTYEQYF. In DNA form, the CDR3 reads TGTGCCAGCAGTTACCGGCAGGGAACCTACGAGCAGTACTTC.

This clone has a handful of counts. CDR3 in DNA: TGCGCCAGCAGCCAAGATCCAGGGCAAGGAAACACCATATATTTT. Protein: CASSQDPGQGNTIYF. The J gene is TRBJ1-3, the V gene TRBV4-1; the D gene is possibly TRBD1 (5 bases). Trimming took off 0 bases at V and 4 bases at J, with 10 bases between the two ends. Germline-derived CDR1 and CDR2 are MGHRA and YSYEKL. The CDR3 is made up of 15 amino acids.

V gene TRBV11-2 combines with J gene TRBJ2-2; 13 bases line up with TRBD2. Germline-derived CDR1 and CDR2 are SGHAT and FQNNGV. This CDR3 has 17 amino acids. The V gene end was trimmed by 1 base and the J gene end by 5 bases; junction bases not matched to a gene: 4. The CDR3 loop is CASSLVLAGGPTGELFF. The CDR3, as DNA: TGTGCCAGCAGCTTAGTACTAGCGGGGGGGCCGACCGGGGAGCTGTTTTTT.

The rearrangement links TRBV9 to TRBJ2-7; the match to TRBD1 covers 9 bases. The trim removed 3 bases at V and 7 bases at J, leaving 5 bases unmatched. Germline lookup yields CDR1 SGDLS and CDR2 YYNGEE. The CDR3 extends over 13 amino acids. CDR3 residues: CASSAGQGGEQYF. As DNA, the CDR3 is TGTGCCAGCAGCGCGGGACAGGGTGGGGAGCAGTACTTC.

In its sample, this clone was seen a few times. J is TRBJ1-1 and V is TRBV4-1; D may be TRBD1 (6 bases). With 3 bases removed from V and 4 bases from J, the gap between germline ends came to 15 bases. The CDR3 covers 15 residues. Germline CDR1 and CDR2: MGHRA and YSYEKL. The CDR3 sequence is CASSQHTGQRTEAFF. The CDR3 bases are TGCGCCAGCAGCCAGCATACAGGGCAGCGCACTGAAGCTTTCTTT.

CDR3 sequence: CASSQEGAANTGELFF. DNA of the CDR3: TGTGCCAGCAGTCAGGAGGGGGCGGCGAACACCGGGGAGCTGTTTTTT. V is TRBV9 and J is TRBJ2-2, with a tentative D call TRBD1 (7 bases). The germline CDR1 and CDR2 sequences are SGDLS and YYNGEE. Trimming pared 5 bases from V and 0 bases from J, leaving 14 bases between. The CDR3 runs to 16 residues.

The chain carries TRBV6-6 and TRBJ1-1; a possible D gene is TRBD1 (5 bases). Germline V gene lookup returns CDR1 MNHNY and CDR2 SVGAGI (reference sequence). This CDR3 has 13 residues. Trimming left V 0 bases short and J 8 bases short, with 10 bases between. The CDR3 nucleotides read TGTGCCAGCAGTTACTCGGGAAGGGGCGAAGCTTTCTTT. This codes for CASSYSGRGEAFF.

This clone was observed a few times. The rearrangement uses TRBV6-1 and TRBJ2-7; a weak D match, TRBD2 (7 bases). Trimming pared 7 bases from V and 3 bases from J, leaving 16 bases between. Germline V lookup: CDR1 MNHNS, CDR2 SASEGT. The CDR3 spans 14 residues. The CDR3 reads CASTWGGALYEQYF. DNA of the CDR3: TGTGCCAGCACCTGGGGGGGGGCTCTCTACGAGCAGTACTTC.

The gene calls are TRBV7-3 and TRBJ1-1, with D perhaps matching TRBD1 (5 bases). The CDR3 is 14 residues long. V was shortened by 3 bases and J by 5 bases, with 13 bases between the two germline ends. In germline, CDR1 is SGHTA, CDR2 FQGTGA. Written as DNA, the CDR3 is TGTGCCAGCAGCTTTGGTAGGGGTTGGACTGAAGCTTTCTTT. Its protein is CASSFGRGWTEAFF.

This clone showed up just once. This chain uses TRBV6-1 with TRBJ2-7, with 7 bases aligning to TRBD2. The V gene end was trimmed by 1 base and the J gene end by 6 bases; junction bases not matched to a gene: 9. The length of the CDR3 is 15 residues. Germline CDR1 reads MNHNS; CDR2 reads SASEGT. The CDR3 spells CASSEGGGSTSEQYF. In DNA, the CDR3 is TGTGCCAGCAGTGAAGGGGGGGGGAGTACCTCCGAGCAGTACTTC.

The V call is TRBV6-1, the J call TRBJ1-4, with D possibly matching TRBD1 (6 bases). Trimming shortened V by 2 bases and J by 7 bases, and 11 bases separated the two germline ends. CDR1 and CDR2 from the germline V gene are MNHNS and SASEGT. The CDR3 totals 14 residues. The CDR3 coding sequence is TGTGCCAGCAGTGAACCGGCGGGGGCTGAAAAACTGTTTTTT. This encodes CASSEPAGAEKLFF.

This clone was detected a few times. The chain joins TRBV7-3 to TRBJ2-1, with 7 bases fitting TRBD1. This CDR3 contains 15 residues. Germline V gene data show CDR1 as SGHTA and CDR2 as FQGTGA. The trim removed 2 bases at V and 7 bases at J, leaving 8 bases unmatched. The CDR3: CASSLEQGIWNEQFF. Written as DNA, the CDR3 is TGTGCCAGCAGCTTAGAACAGGGGATTTGGAATGAGCAGTTCTTC.

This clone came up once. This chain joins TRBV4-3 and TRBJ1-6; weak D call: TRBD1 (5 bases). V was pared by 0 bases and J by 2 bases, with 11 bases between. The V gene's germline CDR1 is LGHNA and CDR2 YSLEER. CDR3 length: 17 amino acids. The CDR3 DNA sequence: TGCGCCAGCAGCCAAGATGGAGGGGTCACCTATAATTCACCCCTCCACTTT. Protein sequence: CASSQDGGVTYNSPLHF.

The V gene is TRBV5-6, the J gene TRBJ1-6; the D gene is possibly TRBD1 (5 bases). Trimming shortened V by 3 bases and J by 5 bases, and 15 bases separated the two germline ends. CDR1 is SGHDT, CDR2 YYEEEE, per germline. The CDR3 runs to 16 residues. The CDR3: CASSYLWGGDNSPLHF. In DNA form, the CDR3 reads TGTGCCAGCAGCTACCTATGGGGCGGGGATAATTCACCCCTCCACTTT.

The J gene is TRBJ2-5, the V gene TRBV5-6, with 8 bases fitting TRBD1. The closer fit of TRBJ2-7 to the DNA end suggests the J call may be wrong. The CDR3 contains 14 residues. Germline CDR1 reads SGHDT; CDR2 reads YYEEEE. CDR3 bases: TGTGCCAGCAGTGCGGACAGGGCATCCTACGAGCAGTACTTC. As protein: CASSADRASYEQYF.

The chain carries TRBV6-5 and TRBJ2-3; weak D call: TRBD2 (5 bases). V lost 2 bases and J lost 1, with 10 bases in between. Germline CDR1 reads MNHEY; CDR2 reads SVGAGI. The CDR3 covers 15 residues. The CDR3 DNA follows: TGTGCCAGCAGTTACAGCGGTCCCGGCACAGATACGCAGTATTTT. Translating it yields CASSYSGPGTDTQYF.

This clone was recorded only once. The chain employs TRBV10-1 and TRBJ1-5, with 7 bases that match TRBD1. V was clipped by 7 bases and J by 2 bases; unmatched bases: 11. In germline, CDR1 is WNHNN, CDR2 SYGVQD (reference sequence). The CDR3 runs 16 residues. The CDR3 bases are TGCGCCAGCACAAGGGGGCGATGGCTCGGCAATCAGCCCCAGCATTTT. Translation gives CASTRGRWLGNQPQHF.

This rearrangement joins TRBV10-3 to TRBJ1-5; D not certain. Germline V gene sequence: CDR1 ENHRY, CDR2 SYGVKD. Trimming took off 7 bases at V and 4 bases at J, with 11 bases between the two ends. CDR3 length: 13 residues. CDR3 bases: TGTGCCATCATCTCCCCAGAAAATCAGCCCCAGCATTTT. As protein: CAIISPENQPQHF.

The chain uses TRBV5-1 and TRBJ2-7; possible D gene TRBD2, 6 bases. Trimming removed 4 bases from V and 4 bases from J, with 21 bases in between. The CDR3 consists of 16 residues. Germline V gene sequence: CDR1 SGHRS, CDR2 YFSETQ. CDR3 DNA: TGCGCCAGCAGCGGGGGGTCCTTGGGGAAACCTTACGAGCAGTACTTC. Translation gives CASSGGSLGKPYEQYF.

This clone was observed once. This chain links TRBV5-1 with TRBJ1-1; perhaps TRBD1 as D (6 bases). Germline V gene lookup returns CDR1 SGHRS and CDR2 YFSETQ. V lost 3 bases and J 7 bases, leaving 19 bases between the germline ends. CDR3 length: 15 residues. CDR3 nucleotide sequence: TGCGCCAGCAGCTACCTGACAGGTGGGAACGGTGAAGCTTTCTTT. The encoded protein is CASSYLTGGNGEAFF.

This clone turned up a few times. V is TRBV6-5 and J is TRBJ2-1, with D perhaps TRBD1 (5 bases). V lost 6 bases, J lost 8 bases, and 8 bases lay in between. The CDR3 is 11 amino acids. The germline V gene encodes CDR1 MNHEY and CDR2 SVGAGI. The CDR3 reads CASRQGYEQFF. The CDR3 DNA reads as TGTGCCAGCAGGCAGGGTTATGAGCAGTTCTTC.

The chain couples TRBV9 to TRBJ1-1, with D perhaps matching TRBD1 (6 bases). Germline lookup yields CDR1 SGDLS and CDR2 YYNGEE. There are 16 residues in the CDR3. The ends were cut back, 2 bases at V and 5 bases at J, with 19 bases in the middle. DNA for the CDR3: TGTGCCAGCAGCGTTTCTACAGGGCGGCATGGAACTGAAGCTTTCTTT. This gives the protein CASSVSTGRHGTEAFF.

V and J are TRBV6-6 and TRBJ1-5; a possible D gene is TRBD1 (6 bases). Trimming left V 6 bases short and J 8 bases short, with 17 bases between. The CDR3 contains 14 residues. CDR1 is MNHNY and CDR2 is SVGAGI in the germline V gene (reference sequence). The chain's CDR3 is CASRAGGAIKPQHF. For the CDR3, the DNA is TGTGCCAGCAGGGCCGGGGGGGCGATAAAGCCCCAGCATTTT.

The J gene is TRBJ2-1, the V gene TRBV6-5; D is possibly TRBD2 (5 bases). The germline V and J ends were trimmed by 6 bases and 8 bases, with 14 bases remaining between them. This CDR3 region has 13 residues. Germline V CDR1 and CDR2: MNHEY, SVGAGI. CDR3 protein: CASRSLAGHEQFF. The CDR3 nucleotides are TGTGCCAGCAGGTCGCTAGCAGGCCATGAGCAGTTCTTC.